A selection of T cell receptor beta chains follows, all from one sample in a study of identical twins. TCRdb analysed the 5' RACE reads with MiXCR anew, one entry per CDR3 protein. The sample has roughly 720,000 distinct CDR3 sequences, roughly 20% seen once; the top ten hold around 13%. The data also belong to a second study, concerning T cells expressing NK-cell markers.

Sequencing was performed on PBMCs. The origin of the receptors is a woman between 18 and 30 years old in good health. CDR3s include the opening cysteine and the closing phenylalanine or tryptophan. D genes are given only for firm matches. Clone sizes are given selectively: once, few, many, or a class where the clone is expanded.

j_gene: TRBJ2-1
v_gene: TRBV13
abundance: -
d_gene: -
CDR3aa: CASSFSQGREQFF
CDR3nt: TGTGCCAGCAGCTTTTCCCAGGGACGGGAGCAGTTCTTC

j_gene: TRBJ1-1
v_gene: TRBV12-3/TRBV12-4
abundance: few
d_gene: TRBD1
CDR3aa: CASRHPGDRGTEAFF
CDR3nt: TGTGCCAGCAGGCACCCTGGGGACAGGGGTACTGAAGCTTTCTTT

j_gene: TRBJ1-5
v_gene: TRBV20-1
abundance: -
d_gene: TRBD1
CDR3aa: CSAITGGRNNQPQHF
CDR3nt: TGCAGTGCTATTACAGGGGGCCGGAACAATCAGCCCCAGCATTTT

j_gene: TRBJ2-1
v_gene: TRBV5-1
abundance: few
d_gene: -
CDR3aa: CASTALGYNEQFF
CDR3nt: TGCGCCAGCACAGCACTTGGCTACAATGAGCAGTTCTTC

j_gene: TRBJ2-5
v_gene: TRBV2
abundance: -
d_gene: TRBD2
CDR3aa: CASSSSLAGGEEETQYF
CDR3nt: TGTGCCAGCAGTAGCTCCCTAGCGGGGGGGGAGGAAGAGACCCAGTACTTC

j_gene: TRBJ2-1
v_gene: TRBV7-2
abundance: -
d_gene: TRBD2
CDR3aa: CASSLAPASGRGYNEQFF
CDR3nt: TGTGCCAGCAGCTTAGCGCCGGCTAGCGGGAGAGGTTACAATGAGCAGTTCTTC

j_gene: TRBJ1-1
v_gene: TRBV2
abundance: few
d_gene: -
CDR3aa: CASSEYTNTEAFF
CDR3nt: TGTGCCAGCAGTGAGTACACGAACACTGAAGCTTTCTTT

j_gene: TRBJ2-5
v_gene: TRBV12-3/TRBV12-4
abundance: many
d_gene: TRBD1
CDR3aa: CASSTRTGKETQYF
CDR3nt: TGTGCCAGCAGTACCCGGACAGGGAAGGAGACCCAGTACTTC

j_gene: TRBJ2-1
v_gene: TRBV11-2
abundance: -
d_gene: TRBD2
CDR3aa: CASSLGPLAGGFYNEQFF
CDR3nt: TGTGCCAGCAGCTTAGGTCCTTTAGCGGGAGGGTTCTACAATGAGCAGTTCTTC

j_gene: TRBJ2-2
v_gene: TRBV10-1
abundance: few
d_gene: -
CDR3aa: CASSGGPGTLFTGELFF
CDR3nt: TGCGCCAGCAGTGGGGGACCCGGGACTCTATTTACCGGGGAGCTGTTTTTT

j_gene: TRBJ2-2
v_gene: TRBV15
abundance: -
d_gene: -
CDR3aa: CATSPDYTGELFF
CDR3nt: TGTGCCACCAGCCCTGACTACACCGGGGAGCTGTTTTTT

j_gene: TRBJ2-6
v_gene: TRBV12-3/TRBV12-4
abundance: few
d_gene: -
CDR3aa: CASSFSGVGANVLTF
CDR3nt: TGTGCCAGCAGTTTTTCGGGGGTTGGGGCCAACGTCCTGACTTTC

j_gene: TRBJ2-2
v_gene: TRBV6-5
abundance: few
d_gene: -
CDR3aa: CASSWRRGAGELFF
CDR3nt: TGTGCCAGCAGTTGGAGAAGGGGGGCCGGGGAGCTGTTTTTT

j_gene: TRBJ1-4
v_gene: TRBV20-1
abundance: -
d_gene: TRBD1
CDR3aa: CSAEGGTGNEKLFF
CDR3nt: TGCAGTGCGGAAGGTGGGACAGGGAATGAAAAACTGTTTTTT

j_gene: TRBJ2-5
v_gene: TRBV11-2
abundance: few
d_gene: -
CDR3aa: CASSLRVWETQYF
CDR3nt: TGTGCCAGCAGCTTAAGGGTTTGGGAGACCCAGTACTTC

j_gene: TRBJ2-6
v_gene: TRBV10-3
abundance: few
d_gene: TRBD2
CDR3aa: CAIKGTSGIDGGANVLTF
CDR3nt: TGTGCCATCAAGGGGACTAGCGGGATAGATGGTGGGGCCAACGTCCTGACTTTC

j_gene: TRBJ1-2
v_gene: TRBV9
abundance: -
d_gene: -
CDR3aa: CASSVAQGRVYGYTF
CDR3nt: TGTGCCAGCAGCGTAGCGCAGGGGAGGGTCTATGGCTACACCTTC

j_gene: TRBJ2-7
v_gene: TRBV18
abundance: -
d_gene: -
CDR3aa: CASSPAQRSEQYF
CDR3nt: TGTGCCAGCTCACCAGCCCAGAGGAGCGAGCAGTACTTC

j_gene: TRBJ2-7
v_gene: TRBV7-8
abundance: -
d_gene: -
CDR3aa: CASSRSRGDYEQYF
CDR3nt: TGTGCCAGCAGCCGCTCTCGGGGCGACTACGAGCAGTACTTC

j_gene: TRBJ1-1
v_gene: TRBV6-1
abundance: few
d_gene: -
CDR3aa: CASSEWLDTEAFF
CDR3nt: TGTGCCAGCAGTGAGTGGTTGGACACTGAAGCTTTCTTT

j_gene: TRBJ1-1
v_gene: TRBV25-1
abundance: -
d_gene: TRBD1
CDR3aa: CASRGRGQGNTEAFF
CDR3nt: TGTGCCAGCAGGGGGAGGGGACAGGGTAATACTGAAGCTTTCTTT

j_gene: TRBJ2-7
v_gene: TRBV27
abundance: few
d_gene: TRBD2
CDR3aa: CASSYAGGSSYEQYF
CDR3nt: TGTGCCAGCAGTTACGCGGGAGGGAGCTCCTACGAGCAGTACTTC

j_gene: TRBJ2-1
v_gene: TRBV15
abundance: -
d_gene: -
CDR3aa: CATSRGGFAGNEQFF
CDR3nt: TGTGCCACCAGCAGAGGTGGTTTTGCGGGTAATGAGCAGTTCTTC

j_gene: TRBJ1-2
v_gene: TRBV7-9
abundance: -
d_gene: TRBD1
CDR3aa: CASRNNRGHLYGYTF
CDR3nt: TGTGCCAGCAGGAATAACAGGGGGCACCTCTATGGCTACACCTTC

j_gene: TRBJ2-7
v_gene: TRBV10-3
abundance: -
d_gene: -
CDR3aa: CAISENSRSYEQYF
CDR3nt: TGTGCCATCAGTGAGAACTCCCGCTCCTACGAGCAGTACTTC

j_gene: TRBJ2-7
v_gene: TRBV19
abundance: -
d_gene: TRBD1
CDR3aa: CASSYTGGPYEQYF
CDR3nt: TGTGCCAGTAGTTACACAGGGGGACCCTACGAGCAGTACTTC

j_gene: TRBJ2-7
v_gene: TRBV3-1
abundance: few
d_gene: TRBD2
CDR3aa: CASSATGGPSYEQYF
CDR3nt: TGTGCCAGCAGCGCTACGGGGGGGCCATCCTACGAGCAGTACTTC

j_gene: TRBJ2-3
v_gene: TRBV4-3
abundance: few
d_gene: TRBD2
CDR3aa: CASSQGLAYENTQYF
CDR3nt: TGCGCCAGCAGCCAGGGACTAGCGTATGAAAATACGCAGTATTTT

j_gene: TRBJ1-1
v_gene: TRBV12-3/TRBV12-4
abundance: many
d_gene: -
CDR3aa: CASSLQLRGTEAFF
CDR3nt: TGTGCCAGCAGTTTACAGCTCAGGGGAACTGAAGCTTTCTTT

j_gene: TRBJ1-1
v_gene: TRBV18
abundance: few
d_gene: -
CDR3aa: CASSTAGTPYTEAFF
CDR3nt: TGTGCCAGCTCAACAGCCGGGACTCCATACACTGAAGCTTTCTTT

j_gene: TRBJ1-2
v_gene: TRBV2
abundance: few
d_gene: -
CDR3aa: CASRIGRPNGYTF
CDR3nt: TGTGCCAGCAGGATAGGACGTCCCAATGGCTACACCTTC

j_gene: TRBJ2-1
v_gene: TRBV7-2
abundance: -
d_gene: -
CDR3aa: CASSLEVINEQFF
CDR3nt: TGTGCCAGCAGCTTAGAAGTTATCAATGAGCAGTTCTTC

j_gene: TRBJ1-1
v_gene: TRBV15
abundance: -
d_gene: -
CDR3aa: CATSRDVGAGTEAFF
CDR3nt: TGTGCCACCAGCAGAGATGTGGGGGCTGGAACTGAAGCTTTCTTT

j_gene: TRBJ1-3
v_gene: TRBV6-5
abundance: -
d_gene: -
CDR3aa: CASSYVPGVLGNTIYF
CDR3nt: TGTGCCAGCAGTTACGTGCCGGGTGTACTTGGAAACACCATCTATTTT

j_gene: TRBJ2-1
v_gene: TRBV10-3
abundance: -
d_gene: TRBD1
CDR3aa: CATAGQGVNEQFF
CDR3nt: TGTGCCACCGCGGGACAGGGGGTCAATGAGCAGTTCTTC

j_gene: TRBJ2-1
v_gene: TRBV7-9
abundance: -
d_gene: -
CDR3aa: CASSLTSRPAPTNEQFF
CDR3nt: TGTGCCAGCAGCTTAACTAGTCGACCCGCCCCGACCAATGAGCAGTTCTTC

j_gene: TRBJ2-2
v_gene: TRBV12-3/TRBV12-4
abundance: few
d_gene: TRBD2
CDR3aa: CASSWTGLATGELFF
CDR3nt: TGTGCCAGCAGCTGGACGGGACTAGCAACCGGGGAGCTGTTTTTT

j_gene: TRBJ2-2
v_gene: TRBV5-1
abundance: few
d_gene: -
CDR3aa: CASSLGHENTGELFF
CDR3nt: TGCGCCAGCAGCTTGGGGCACGAGAACACCGGGGAGCTGTTTTTT

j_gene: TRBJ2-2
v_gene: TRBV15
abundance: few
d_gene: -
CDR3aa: CATSRDSARYTGELFF
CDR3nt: TGTGCCACCAGCAGAGATTCCGCCAGATACACCGGGGAGCTGTTTTTT